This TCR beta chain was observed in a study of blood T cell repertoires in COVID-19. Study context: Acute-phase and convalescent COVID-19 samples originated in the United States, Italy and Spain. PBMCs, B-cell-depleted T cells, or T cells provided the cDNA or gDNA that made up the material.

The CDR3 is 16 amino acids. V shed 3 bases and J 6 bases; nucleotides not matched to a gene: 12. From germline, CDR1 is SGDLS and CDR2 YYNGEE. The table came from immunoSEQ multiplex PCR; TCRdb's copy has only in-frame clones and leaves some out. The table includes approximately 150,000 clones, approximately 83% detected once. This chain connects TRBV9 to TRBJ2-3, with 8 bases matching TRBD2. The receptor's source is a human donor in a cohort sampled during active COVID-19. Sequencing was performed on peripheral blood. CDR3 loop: CASSGGTGGPGDTQYF. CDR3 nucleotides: TGTGCCAGCAGCGGAGGGACGGGAGGGCCAGGGGATACGCAGTATTTT.